One T cell receptor beta chain is described in this entry. This specimen comes from a study of blood T cell repertoires in COVID-19. Study background: Donors in the United States, Italy and Spain gave samples during acute or convalescent COVID-19. In each case, the material was cDNA or gDNA derived from T cells, B-cell-depleted T cells, or PBMCs.

Profiling relied on immunoSEQ multiplex PCR, and the TCRdb table lists in-frame clones only, not all of them. Of roughly 280,000 clones in the sample, around 90% were seen once. The CDR3 is 14 residues long. CDR1 GTSNPN and CDR2 SVGIG come from the germline V gene (reference sequence). Trimming took 3 bases from V and 6 from J; bases not matched to a gene: 3. This sequence originates from a young woman with acute COVID-19. The V and J genes are TRBV30 and TRBJ1-6; 9 bases line up with TRBD1. The material sequenced was PBMCs or T cells enriched from blood (not recorded which). As DNA, the CDR3 is TGTGCCTGGAGCGTGGGACAGGGTAATTCACCCCTCCACTTT. Translation gives CAWSVGQGNSPLHF.